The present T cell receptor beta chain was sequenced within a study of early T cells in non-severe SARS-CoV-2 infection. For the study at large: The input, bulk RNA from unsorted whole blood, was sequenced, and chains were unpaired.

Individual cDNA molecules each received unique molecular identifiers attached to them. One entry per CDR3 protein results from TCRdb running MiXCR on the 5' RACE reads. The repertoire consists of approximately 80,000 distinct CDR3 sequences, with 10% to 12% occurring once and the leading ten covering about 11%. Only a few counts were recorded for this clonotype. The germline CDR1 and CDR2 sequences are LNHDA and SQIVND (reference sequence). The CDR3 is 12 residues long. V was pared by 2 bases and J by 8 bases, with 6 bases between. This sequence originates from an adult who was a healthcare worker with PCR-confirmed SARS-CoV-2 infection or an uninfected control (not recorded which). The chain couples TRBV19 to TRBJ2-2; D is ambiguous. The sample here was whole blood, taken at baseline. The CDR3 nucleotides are TGTGCCAGTAGTATATGGGTAGGGGAGCTGTTTTTT. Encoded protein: CASSIWVGELFF.